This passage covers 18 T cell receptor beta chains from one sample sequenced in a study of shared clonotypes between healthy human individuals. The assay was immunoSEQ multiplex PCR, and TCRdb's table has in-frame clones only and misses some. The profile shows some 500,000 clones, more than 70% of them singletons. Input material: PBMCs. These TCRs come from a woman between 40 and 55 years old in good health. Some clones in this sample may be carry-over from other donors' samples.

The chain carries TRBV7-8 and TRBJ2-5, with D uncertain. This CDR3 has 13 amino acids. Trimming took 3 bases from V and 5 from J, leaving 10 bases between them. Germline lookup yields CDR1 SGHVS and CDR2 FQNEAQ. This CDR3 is CASSFGERETQYF. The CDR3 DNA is TGTGCCAGCAGCTTCGGCGAAAGGGAGACCCAGTACTTC.

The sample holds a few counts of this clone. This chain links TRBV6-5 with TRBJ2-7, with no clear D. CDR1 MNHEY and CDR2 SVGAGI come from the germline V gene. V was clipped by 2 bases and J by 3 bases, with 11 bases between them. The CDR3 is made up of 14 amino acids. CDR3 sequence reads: CASSYGRGGYEQYF. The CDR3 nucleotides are TGTGCCAGCAGTTACGGGCGAGGTGGCTACGAGCAGTACTTC.

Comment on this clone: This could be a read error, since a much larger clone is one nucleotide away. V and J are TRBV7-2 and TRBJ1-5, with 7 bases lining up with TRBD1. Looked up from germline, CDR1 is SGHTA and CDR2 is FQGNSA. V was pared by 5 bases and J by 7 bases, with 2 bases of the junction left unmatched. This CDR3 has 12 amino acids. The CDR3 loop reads CASSVQGQPQHF. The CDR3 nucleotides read TGTGCCAGCAGCGTACAGGGGCAGCCCCAGCATTTT.

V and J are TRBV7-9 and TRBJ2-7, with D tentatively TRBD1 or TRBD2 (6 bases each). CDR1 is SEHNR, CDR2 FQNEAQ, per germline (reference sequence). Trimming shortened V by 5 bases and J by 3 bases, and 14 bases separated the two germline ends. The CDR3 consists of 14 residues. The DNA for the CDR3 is TGTGCCAGCAGCGGCGGGACACCCGACTACGAGCAGTACTTC. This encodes CASSGGTPDYEQYF.

Here the CDR3 reads CASSLSWGSGNTIYF. The CDR3 DNA sequence: TGTGCCAGCAGCTTATCCTGGGGCTCTGGAAACACCATATATTTT. The chain employs TRBV7-2 and TRBJ1-3; D call uncertain. The germline CDR1 and CDR2 sequences are SGHTA and FQGNSA. The CDR3 covers 15 residues. Trimming stripped 2 bases from V and 0 bases from J, with 8 bases between.

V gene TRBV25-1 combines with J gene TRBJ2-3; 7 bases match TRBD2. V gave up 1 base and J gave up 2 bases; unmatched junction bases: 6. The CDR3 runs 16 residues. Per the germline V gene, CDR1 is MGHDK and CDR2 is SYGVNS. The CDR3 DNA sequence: TGTGCCAGCAGTGAATCTGGCGGGAGAGTCACAGATACGCAGTATTTT. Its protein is CASSESGGRVTDTQYF.

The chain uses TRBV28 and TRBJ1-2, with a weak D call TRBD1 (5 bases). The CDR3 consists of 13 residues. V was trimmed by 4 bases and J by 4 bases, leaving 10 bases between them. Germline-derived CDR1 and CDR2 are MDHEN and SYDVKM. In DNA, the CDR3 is TGTGCCAGCAGTTACGGGGGTCTCTATGGCTACACCTTC. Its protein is CASSYGGLYGYTF.

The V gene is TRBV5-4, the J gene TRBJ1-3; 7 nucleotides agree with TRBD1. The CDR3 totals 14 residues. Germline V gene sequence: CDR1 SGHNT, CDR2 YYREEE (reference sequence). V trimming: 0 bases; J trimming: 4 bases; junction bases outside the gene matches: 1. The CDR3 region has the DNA TGTGCCAGCAGCTTGGGGACAGGAGGAAACACCATATATTTT. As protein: CASSLGTGGNTIYF.

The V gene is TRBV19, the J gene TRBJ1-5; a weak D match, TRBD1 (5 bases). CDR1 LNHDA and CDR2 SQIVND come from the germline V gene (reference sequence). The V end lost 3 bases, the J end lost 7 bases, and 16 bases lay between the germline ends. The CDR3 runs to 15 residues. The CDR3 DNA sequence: TGTGCCAGTAGTATGTTAGGGGATTTTCGGCAGCCCCAGCATTTT. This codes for CASSMLGDFRQPQHF.

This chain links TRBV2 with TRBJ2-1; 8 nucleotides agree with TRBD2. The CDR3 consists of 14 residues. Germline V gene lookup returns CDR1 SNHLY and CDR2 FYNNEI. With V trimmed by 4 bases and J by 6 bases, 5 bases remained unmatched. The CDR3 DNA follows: TGTGCCAGCAGTGTGTGGCGGGAGGTCAATGAGCAGTTCTTC. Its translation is CASSVWREVNEQFF.

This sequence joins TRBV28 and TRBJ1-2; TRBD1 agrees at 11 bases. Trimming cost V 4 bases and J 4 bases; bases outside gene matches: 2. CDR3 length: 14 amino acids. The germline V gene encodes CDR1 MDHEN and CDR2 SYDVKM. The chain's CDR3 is CASSWTGGVYGYTF. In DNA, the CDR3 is TGTGCCAGCAGTTGGACAGGGGGCGTCTATGGCTACACCTTC.

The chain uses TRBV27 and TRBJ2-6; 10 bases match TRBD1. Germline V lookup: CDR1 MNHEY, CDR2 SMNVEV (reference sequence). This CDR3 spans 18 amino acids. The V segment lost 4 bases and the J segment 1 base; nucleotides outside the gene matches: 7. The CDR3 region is CASSSRPGQGSGANVLTF. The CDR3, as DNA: TGTGCCAGCAGTTCCCGGCCGGGACAGGGGTCTGGGGCCAACGTCCTGACTTTC.

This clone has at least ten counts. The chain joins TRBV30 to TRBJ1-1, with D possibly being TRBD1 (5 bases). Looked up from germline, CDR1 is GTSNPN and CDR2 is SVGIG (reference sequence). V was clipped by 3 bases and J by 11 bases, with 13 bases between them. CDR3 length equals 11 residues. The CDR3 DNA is TGTGCCTGGAGGACAGCCGACTGGGCTTTCTTT. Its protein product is CAWRTADWAFF.

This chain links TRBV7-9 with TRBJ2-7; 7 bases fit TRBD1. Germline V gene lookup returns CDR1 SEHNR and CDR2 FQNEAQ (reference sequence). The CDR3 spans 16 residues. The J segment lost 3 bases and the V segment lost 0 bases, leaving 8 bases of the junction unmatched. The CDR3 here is CASSLAAGTAGYEQYF. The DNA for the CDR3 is TGTGCCAGCAGCTTAGCTGCCGGGACAGCTGGCTACGAGCAGTACTTC.

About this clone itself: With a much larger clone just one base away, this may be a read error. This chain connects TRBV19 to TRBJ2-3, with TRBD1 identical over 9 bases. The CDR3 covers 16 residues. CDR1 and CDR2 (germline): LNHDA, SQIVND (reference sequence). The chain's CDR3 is CASGILGTGSTDTQYF. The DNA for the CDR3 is TGTGCCAGTGGTATTTTGGGGACAGGGAGCACAGATACGCAGTATTTT. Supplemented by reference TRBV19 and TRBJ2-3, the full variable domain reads DGGITQSPKYLFRKEGQNVTLSCEQNLNHDAMYWYRQDPGQGLRLIYYSQIVNDFQKGDIAEGYSVSREKKESFPLTVTSAQKNPTAFYLCASGILGTGSTDTQYFGPGTRLTVL.

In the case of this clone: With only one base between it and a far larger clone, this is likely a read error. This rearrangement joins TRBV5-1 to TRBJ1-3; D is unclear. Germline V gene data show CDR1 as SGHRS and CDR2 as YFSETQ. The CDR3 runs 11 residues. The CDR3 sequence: CAGSIGNTIYF. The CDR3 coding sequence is TGCGCCGGCAGCATAGGAAACACCATATATTTT. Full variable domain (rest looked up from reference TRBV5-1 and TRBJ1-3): KAGVTQTPRYLIKTRGQQVTLSCSPISGHRSVSWYQQTPGQGLQFLFEYFSETQRNKGNFPGRFSGRQFSNSRSEMNVSTLELGDSALYLCAGSIGNTIYFGEGSWLTVV.

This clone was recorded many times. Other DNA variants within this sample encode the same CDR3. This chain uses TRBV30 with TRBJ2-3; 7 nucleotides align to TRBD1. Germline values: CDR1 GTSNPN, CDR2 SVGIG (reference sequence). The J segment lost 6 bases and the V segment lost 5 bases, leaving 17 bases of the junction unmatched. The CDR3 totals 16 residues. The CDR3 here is CAWGTGEGASTDTQYF. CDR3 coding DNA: TGTGCCTGGGGGACCGGAGAGGGGGCTTCAACGGATACGCAGTATTTT.

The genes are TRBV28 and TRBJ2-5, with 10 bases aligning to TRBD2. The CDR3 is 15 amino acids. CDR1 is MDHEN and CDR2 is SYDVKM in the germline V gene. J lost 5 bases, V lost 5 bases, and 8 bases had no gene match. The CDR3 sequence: CASSGLAVIEETQYF. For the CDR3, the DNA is TGTGCCAGCAGTGGACTAGCGGTCATAGAGGAGACCCAGTACTTC.